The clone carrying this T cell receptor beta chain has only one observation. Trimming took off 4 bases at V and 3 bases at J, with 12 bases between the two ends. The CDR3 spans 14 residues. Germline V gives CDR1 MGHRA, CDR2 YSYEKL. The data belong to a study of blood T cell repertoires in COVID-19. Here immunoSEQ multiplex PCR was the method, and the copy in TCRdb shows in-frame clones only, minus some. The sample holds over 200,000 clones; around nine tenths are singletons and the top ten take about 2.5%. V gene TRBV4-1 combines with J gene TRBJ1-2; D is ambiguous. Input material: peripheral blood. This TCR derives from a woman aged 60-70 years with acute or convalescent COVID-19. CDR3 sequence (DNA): TGCGCCAGCAGCCTCGGGAGGCAGGACTATGGCTACACCTTC. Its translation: CASSLGRQDYGYTF.